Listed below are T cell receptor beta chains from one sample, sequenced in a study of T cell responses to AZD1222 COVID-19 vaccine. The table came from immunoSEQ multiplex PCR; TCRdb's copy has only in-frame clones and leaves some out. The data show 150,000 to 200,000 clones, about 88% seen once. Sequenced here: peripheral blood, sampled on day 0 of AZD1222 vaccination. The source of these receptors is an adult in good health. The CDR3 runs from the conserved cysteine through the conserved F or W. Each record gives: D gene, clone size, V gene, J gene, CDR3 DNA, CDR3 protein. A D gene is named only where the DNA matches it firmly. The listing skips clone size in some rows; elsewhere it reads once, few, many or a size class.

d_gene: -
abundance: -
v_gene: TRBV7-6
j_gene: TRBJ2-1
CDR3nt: TGTGCCAGCAGCCGCGGAGGGCGGGAAGGTGAGCAGTTCTTC
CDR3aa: CASSRGGREGEQFF

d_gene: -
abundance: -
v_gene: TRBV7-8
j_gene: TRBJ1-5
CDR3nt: TGTGCCAGCAGCTTTTTGGTATCTGGCAATCAGCCCCAGCATTTT
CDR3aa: CASSFLVSGNQPQHF

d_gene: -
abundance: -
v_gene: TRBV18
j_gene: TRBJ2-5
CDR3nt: TGTGCCAGCTCACCAGGGGACTTAGAGACCCAGTACTTC
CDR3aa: CASSPGDLETQYF

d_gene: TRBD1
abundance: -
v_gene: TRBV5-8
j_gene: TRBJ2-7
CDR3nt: TGTGCCAGCAGCCTCCCGGGACAGATGGTCGAGCAGTACTTC
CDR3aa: CASSLPGQMVEQYF

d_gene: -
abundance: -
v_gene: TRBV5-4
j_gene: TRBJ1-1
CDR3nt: TGTGCCAGCAGTTTAGACAGGTACACTGAAGCTTTCTTT
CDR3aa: CASSLDRYTEAFF

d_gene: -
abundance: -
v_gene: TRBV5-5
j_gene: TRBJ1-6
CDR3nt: TGTGCCAGCAGCTTCGACACGAATTCACCCCTCCACTTT
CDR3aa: CASSFDTNSPLHF

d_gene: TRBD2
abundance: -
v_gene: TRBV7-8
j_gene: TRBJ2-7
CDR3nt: TGTGCCAGCAGCTTAGGTAGCGGGGGCTCCTACGAGCAGTACTTC
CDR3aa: CASSLGSGGSYEQYF

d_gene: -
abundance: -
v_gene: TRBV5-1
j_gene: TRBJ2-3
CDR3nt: TGCGCCAGCAGCTTTACCTCGAGGCTTGGGCGGACCGGCGGTCTCGACGTAGATACGCAGTATTTT
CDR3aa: CASSFTSRLGRTGGLDVDTQYF

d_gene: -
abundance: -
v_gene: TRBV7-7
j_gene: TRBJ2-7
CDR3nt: TGTGCCAGCAGCTTATACAGGGACCCCTCCTACGAGCAGTACTTC
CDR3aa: CASSLYRDPSYEQYF

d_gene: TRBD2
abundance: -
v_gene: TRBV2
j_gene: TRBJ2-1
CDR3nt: TGTGCCAGCAGTATCGGGACTAGCGGGTACAATGAGCAGTTCTTC
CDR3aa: CASSIGTSGYNEQFF

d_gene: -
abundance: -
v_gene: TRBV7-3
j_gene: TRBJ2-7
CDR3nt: TGTGCCAGCAGCTTAAGATCCGCAGACGAGCAGTACTTC
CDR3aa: CASSLRSADEQYF

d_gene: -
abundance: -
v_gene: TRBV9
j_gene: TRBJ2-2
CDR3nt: TGTGCCAGCAGCGTATTCGAGGTCACCGGGGAGCTGTTTTTT
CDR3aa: CASSVFEVTGELFF

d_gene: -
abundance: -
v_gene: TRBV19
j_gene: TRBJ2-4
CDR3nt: TGTGCCAGTAGAGAGGGGGTGACGGAAAACATTCAGTACTTC
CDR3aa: CASREGVTENIQYF

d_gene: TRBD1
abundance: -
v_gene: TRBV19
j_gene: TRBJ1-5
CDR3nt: TGTGCCAGTGCCGACAGGGCCCATCAGCCCCAGCATTTT
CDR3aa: CASADRAHQPQHF

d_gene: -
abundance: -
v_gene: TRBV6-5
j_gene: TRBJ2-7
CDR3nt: TGTGCCAGCAGTCGCGATTCTGGGTTAACCTACGAGCAGTACTTC
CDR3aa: CASSRDSGLTYEQYF

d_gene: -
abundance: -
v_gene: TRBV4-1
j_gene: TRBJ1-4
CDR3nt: TGCGCCAGCAGCCAAGATGGATTCCTTAATGAAAAACTGTTTTTT
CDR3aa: CASSQDGFLNEKLFF

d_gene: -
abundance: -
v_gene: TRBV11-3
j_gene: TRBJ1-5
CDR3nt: TGTGCCAGCAGCTTGACAGGCCATAGCAATCAGCCCCAGCATTTT
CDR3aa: CASSLTGHSNQPQHF

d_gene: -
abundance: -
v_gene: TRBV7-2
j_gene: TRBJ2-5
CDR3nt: TGTGCCAGCAGCTCGCGCCCCATAAACAGGGACTACCAAGAGACCCAGTACTTC
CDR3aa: CASSSRPINRDYQETQYF

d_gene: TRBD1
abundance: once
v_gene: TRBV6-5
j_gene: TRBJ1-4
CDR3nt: TGTGCCGGCAGTTCTGGACAGGGGAGAAATGAAAAACTGTTTTTT
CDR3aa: CAGSSGQGRNEKLFF

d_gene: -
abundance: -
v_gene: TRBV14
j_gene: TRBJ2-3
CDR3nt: TGTGCCAGCACTTTGGCGGGGCGCACAGATACGCAGTATTTT
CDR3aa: CASTLAGRTDTQYF

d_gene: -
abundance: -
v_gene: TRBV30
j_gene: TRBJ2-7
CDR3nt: TGTGCCTGGTCGGGACTCTCTTACGAGCAGTACTTC
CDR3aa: CAWSGLSYEQYF

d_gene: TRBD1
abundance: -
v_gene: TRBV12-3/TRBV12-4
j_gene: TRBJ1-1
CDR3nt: TGTGCCAGCAGGTACAGGGGGCTCCCTGAAGCTTTCTTT
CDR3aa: CASRYRGLPEAFF

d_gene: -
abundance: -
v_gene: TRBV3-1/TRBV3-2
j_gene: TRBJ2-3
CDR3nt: TGTGCCAGCAGTACACCAGGGGGACTAGTAACAGATACGCAGTATTTT
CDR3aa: CASSTPGGLVTDTQYF

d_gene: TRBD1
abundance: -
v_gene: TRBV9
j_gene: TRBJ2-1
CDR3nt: TGTGCCAGCAGCGTACTTGGGACAGGGGTAGATGAGCAGTTCTTC
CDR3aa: CASSVLGTGVDEQFF

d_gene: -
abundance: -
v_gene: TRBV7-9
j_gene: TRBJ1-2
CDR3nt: TGTGCCAGCAGCTTAGGGAGCCGAAACTATGGCTACACCTTC
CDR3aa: CASSLGSRNYGYTF

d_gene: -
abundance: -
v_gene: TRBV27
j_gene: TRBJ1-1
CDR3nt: TGTGTCAGCAGTTTTTCCCTTCCGACAGGCTGGAACACTGAAGCTTTCTTT
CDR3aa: CVSSFSLPTGWNTEAFF

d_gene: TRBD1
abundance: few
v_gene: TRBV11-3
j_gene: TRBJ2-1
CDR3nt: TGTGCCAGCAGCTTAAACCAGGGGGCCACTGAGCAGTTCTTC
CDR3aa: CASSLNQGATEQFF

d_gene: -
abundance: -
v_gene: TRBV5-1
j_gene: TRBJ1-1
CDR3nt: TGCGCCAGCAGCTTTAATATGCAGAACACTGAAGCTTTCTTT
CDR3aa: CASSFNMQNTEAFF

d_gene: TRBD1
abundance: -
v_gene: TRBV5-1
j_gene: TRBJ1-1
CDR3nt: TGCGCCAGCAGCCTTCACCCCCGACAGGGGGGGTGGAACACTGAAGCTTTCTTT
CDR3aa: CASSLHPRQGGWNTEAFF

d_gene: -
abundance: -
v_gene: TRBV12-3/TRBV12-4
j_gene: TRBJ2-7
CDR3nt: TGTGCCACCCAAGGGGGGACAGCCTACGAGCAGTACTTC
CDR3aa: CATQGGTAYEQYF

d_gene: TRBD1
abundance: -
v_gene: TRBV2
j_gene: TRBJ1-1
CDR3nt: TGTGCCAGCAGGATTACAGGGGGCGGTACTGAAGCTTTCTTT
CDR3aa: CASRITGGGTEAFF

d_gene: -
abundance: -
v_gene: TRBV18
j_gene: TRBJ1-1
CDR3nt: TGTGCCAGCTCACCGAAGGGGACATCCATGAACACTGAAGCTTTCTTT
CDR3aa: CASSPKGTSMNTEAFF

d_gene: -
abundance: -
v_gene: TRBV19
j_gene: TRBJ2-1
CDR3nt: TGTGCCAGTAGTAGGACAGACAATGAGCAGTTCTTC
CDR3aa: CASSRTDNEQFF

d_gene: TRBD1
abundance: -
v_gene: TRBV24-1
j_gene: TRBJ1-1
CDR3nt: TGTGCCACCAGCCCCCGGGACAGGGGCACTGAAGCTTTCTTT
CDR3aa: CATSPRDRGTEAFF

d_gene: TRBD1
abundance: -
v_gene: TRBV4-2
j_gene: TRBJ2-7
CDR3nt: TGTGCCAGCAGCCAAGAGACAGGGGGGCCCTACGAGCAGTACTTC
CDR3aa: CASSQETGGPYEQYF

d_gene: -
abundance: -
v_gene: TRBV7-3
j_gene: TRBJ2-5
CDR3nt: TGTGCCAGCAGCTTAAGACCCCAAGAGACCCAGTACTTC
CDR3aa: CASSLRPQETQYF

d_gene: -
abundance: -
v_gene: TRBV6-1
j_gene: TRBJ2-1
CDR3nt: TGTGCCAGCAGTGAACTAGCTACTTATGAGCAGTTCTTC
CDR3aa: CASSELATYEQFF

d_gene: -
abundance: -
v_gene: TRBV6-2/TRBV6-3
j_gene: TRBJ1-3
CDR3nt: TGTGCCAGCAGTGGCACAGCCTCTGGAAACACCATATATTTT
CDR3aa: CASSGTASGNTIYF

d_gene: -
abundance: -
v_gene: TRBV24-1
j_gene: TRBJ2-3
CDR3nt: TGTGCCACCAGTGATTTTGGCATACCGGGGTTCACAGATACGCAGTATTTT
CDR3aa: CATSDFGIPGFTDTQYF

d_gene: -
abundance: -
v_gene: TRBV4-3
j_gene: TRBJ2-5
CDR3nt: TGCGCCAGCAGCCAAGAAGCTGGGACGAGAGAGACCCAGTACTTC
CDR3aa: CASSQEAGTRETQYF

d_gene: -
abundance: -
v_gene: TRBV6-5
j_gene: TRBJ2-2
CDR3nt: TGTGCCAGCAGACTCCAGGCCGGGGAGCTGTTTTTT
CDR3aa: CASRLQAGELFF

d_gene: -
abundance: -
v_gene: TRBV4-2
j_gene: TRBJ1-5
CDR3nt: TGTGCCAGCAGCCAAGGTGGGGGGACATCTCGCAATCAGCCCCAGCATTTT
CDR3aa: CASSQGGGTSRNQPQHF

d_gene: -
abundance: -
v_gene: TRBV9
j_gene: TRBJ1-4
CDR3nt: TGTGCCAGCAGCGTAGGGGGATTCGATGAAAAACTGTTTTTT
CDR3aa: CASSVGGFDEKLFF

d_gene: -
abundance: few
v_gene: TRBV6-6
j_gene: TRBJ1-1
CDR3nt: TGTGCCAGCAGTTACTCGCAAGCTTTCTTT
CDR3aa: CASSYSQAFF

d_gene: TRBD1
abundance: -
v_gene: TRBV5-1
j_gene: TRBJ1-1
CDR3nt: TGCGCCAGCAGCCCGGACAGGGTCGGCACTGAAGCTTTCTTT
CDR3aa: CASSPDRVGTEAFF

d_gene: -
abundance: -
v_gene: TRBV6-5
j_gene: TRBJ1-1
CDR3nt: TGTGCCAGCAGAACAAGTGACGCCGTGAACACTGAAGCTTTCTTT
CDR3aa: CASRTSDAVNTEAFF

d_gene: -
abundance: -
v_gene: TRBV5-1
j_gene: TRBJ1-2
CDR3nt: TGCGCCAGCAGCTTGGTCGCGGCAAGCAACTATGGCTACACCTTC
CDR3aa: CASSLVAASNYGYTF

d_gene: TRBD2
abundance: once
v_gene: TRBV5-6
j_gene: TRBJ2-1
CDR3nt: TGTGCCAGCAGCTTATTGACTAGCGGGAGGTACAATGAGCAGTTCTTC
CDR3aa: CASSLLTSGRYNEQFF

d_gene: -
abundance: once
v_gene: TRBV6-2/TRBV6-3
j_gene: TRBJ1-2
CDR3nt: TGTGCCAGCAGCCGGGTCATCAATTATGGCTACACCTTC
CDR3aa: CASSRVINYGYTF

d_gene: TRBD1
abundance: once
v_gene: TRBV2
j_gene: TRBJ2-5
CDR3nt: TGTGCCAGCACCGGAATAGGACAGGGGGAGACCCAGTACTTC
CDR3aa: CASTGIGQGETQYF

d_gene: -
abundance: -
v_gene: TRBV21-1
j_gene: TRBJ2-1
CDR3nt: TGTGCCAGCAGCGTCCCCCTTCCACTAGCGGGACGACCCTACAATGAGCAGTTCTTC
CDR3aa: CASSVPLPLAGRPYNEQFF

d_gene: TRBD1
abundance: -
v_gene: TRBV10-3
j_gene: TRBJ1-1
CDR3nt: TGTGCCATCAGTGAGTCGCGAGGACAGGGGATGGCGAACACTGAAGCTTTCTTT
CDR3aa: CAISESRGQGMANTEAFF

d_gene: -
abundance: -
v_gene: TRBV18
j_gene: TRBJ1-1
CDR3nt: TGTGCCAGCTCACCGTCAGGGAGCTTCACTGAAGCTTTCTTT
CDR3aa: CASSPSGSFTEAFF

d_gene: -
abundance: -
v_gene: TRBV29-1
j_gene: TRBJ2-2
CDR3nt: TGCAGCGCTTTGGACAGACTGAACACCGGGGAGCTGTTTTTT
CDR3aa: CSALDRLNTGELFF

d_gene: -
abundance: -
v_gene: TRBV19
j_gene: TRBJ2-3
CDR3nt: TGTGCCAGTAGTATAGGAGGGGGATACGGCACAGATACGCAGTATTTT
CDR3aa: CASSIGGGYGTDTQYF

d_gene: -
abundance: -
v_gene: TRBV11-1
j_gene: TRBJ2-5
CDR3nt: TGTGCCAGCGCGGGGGCTGGGGAGACCCAGTACTTC
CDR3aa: CASAGAGETQYF

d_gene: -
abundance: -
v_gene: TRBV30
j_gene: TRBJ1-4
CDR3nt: TGTGCCTGGAGTGGGGGGCTTTATGAAAAACTGTTTTTT
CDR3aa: CAWSGGLYEKLFF